Given below is one T cell receptor (beta chain) in context. Its cognate antigen is unknown. Using RNA template, CDR3s of TCR alpha and beta were amplified with iRepertoire arm-PCR. One-step reverse transcription and amplification started from roughly 100-400 ng of tissue mRNA or PBMC total RNA. One entry per CDR3 protein results from TCRdb running MiXCR on the multiplex PCR reads. Here the sample spans some 16,000 distinct CDR3 sequences, 58% being singletons. This sample is drawn from a study of glioma-infiltrating T cells. Study-wide findings and caveats: Tissue-blood divergence was below expectation in non-neoplastic patients, above in gliomas. Only very few CDR3 sequences appeared in both tissue and blood.

The V end was cut by 5 bases, the J end by 7 bases, with 6 bases between. The CDR3 is 12 amino acids. Germline CDR1 and CDR2: SGHVS and FNYEAQ. The source material was glioma tissue, nonneoplastic brain tissue, or PBMCs (not recorded which). This clonotype was obtained from a human donor with low-grade glioma or glioblastoma, undergoing nonglioma brain surgery, or in good health (not recorded which). The J gene is TRBJ1-6, the V gene TRBV7-6; D remains unclear. CDR3 region: CASSPPNSPLHF. CDR3 DNA sequence: TGTGCCAGCAGCCCCCCAAATTCACCCCTCCACTTT.